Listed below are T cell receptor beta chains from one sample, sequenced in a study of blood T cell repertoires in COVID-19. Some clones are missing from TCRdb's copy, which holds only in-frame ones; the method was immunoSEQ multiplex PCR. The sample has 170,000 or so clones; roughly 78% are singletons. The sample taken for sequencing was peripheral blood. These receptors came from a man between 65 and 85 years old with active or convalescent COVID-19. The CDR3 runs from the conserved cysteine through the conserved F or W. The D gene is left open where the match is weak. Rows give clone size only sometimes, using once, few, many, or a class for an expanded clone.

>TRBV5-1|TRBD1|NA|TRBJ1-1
TGCGCCAGCAGCTCCGGGACAGGGGGCATCATGGACACTGAAGCTTTCTTT
CASSSGTGGIMDTEAFF
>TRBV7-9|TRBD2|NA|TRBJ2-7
TGTGCCAGCAGATCCTGGCGGGGGGCGGTCTACGAGCAGTACTTC
CASRSWRGAVYEQYF
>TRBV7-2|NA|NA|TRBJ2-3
TGTGCCAGCAGCCGGGGTGGCAGCACAGATACGCAGTATTTT
CASSRGGSTDTQYF
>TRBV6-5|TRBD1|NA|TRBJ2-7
TGTGCCAGCAGTTACTCCGGGACAGGATTCTACGAGCAGTACTTC
CASSYSGTGFYEQYF
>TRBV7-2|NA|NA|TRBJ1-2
TGTGCCAGCAGCTTTGATAGGACAACCGTCACAGACTATGGCTACACCTTC
CASSFDRTTVTDYGYTF
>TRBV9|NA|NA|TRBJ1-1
TGTGCCAGCAGCCTCACGGCGGCGAACACTGAAGCTTTCTTT
CASSLTAANTEAFF
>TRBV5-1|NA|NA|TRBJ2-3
TGCGCCAGCAGCTTGGTTGGCGGGGCAGATACGCAGTATTTT
CASSLVGGADTQYF
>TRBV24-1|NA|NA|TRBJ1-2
TGTGCCTCCTGGAGGGGGGGATGGGGTGGCTACACCTTC
CASWRGGWGGYTF
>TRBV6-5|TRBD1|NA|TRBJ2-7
TGTGCCAGCAGGGACAGGCAGACCTACGAGCAGTACTTC
CASRDRQTYEQYF
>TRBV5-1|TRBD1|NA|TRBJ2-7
TGCGCCGGCTCCCGCAGGGCATTAATACCGGGACAGACCTACGAGCAGTACTTC
CAGSRRALIPGQTYEQYF
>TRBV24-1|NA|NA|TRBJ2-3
TGTGCCACCAGTGAAGATACAGGTACAGATACGCAGTATTTT
CATSEDTGTDTQYF
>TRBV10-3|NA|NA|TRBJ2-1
TGTGCCGCCCGGACTGTCGACAATGAGCAGTTCTTC
CAARTVDNEQFF
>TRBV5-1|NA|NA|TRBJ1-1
TGCGCCAGCAGCTTGGAGGCGGGGGGCCCCACTGAAGCTTTCTTT
CASSLEAGGPTEAFF
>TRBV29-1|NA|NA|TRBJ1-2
TGCAGCGTTGCGGGGGGCGCGGAAGGCTACACCTTC
CSVAGGAEGYTF
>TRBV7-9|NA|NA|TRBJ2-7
TGTGCCAGCAGCCCTGGAGGCGAGCAGTACTTC
CASSPGGEQYF
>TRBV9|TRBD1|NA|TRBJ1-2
TGTGCCGCGTCTAACAGGGGGCACTATGGCTACACCTTC
CAASNRGHYGYTF
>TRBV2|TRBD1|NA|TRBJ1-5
TGTGCCAGCAGTGAAGGACAGGGGGCTTTGGAGCCCCAGCATTTT
CASSEGQGALEPQHF
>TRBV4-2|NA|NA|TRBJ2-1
TGTGCCAGCAGCCAAGATCCCCCCTTAGCGGAAAGGAACAATGAGCAGTTCTTC
CASSQDPPLAERNNEQFF
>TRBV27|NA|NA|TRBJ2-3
TGTGCCAGCAGTTTAGAGGGACACCCGATCACAGATACGCAGTATTTT
CASSLEGHPITDTQYF
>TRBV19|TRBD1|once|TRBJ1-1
TGTGCCAGTAGTAGCGGACAGGTCGCTGAAGCTTTCTTT
CASSSGQVAEAFF
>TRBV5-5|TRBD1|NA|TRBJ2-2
TGTGCCAGTACAACAGGGGAAGTCACCGGGGAGCTGTTTTTT
CASTTGEVTGELFF
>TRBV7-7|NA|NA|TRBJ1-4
TGTGCCAGCAGCTTAGGGATTGGAGGGGATGAAAAACTGTTTTTT
CASSLGIGGDEKLFF